The rows below give T cell receptor beta chains drawn from one sample of a study of T cells after posttransplantation cyclophosphamide. Clones were sequenced by immunoSEQ multiplex PCR, and TCRdb holds only the in-frame ones, with some missing. In the table there are a few thousand clones, about 74% of which are singletons. The sequences come from PBMCs, collected after allogeneic stem cell transplant with posttransplant cyclophosphamide. These TCRs come from a female patient aged 45-65 years who received an allogeneic stem cell transplant from a related donor, was CMV-positive, and had no GVHD. Some T cells may arise from the graft donor. Each CDR3 is given with its conserved first and last residue. D genes are given only for firm matches. Some rows mark clone size as missing; the rest say once, few, many or name a class of expanded clone.

j_call d_call cdr3_length v_call clone_size cdr3_nt cdr3_aa
TRBJ1-5 TRBD1 19 TRBV5-6 . TGTGCCAGCAGCTTTAGTTGGCAGGGGGCGAGAGATAGCAATCAGCCCCAGCATTTT CASSFSWQGARDSNQPQHF
TRBJ1-1 . 14 TRBV7-6 . TGTGCCAGCAGCTTAGGTCCAGGGGATCTTGAAGCTTTCTTT CASSLGPGDLEAFF
TRBJ2-7 . 17 TRBV18 once TGTGCCAGCTCACCACAACAGGCGAAACTATCGTCCTACGAGCAGTACTTC CASSPQQAKLSSYEQYF
TRBJ2-7 . 19 TRBV10-3 . TGTGCCATCAGTGACCCTGGGACAGGGGCCCTAGCGGGAGCAAACGAGCAGTACTTC CAISDPGTGALAGANEQYF
TRBJ2-6 . 11 TRBV20-1 . TGCAGTGTTTATGGGGCCAACGTCCTGACTTTC CSVYGANVLTF
TRBJ2-7 . 15 TRBV7-8 large TGTGCCAGCACGACCCGTGGCGGGGCCTTCTACGAGCAGTACTTC CASTTRGGAFYEQYF
TRBJ2-6 . 19 TRBV6-1 . TGTGCCAGCAGTGAAAGTGTATTCTCGGCGGCCTCTGGGGCCAACGTCCTGACTTTC CASSESVFSAASGANVLTF
TRBJ1-1 TRBD1 16 TRBV4-1 . TGCGCCAGCAGCCAAGATAAGCGACAGGGTGGGACTGAAGCTTTCTTT CASSQDKRQGGTEAFF
TRBJ2-2 . 18 TRBV5-8 . TGTGCCAGCAGCCCCGGTCCGAGAGCGGGACAGAACACCGGGGAGCTGTTTTTT CASSPGPRAGQNTGELFF
TRBJ2-7 . 16 TRBV6-5 . TGTGCCAGCAGTTACTCGCCAGCGCGGAATGACTACGAGCAGTACTTC CASSYSPARNDYEQYF
TRBJ1-2 . 13 TRBV7-9 . TGTGCCAGCAGCACTCCAGGCTCCTATGGCTACACCTTC CASSTPGSYGYTF
TRBJ1-5 TRBD1 12 TRBV27 . TGTGCCAGTGGGACAGGGACTCAGCCCCAGCATTTT CASGTGTQPQHF
TRBJ2-7 . 14 TRBV7-6 few TGTGCCACCCAAGAATCAGAGACTTCCTACGAGCAGTACTTC CATQESETSYEQYF
TRBJ1-2 . 12 TRBV19 few TGTGCCAGTAGTATATCCGTCTATGGCTACACCTTC CASSISVYGYTF
TRBJ1-6 . 16 TRBV18 . TGTGCCAGCTCACCGACACGACAGGAGGCTAGTTCACCCCTCCACTTT CASSPTRQEASSPLHF
TRBJ2-2 . 16 TRBV5-1 . TGCGCCAGCAGCTTGAGTCCAGGGCGAAACACCGGGGAGCTGTTTTTT CASSLSPGRNTGELFF
TRBJ2-7 TRBD1 15 TRBV2 . TGTGCCAGCAGAACCAGAGGGGGCCCGCAGCACGAGCAGTACTTC CASRTRGGPQHEQYF